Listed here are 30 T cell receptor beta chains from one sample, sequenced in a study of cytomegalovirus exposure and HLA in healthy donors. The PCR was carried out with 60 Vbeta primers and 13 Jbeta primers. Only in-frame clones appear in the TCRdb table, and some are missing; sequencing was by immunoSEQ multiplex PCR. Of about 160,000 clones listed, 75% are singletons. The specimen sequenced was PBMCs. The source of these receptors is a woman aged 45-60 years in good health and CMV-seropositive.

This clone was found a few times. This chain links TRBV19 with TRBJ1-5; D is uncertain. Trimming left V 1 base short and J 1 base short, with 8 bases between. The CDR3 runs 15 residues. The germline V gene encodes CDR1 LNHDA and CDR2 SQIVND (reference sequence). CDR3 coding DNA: TGTGCCAGTAGTATAGGTAGGAGAAGCAATCAGCCCCAGCATTTT. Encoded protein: CASSIGRRSNQPQHF.

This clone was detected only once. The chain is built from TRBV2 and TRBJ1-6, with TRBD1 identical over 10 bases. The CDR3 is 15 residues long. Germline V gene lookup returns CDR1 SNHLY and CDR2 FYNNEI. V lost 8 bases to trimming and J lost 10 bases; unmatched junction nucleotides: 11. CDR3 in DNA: TGTGCCAGCGCCAACTATGGGACAGGGGTATCACCCCTCCACTTT. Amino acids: CASANYGTGVSPLHF. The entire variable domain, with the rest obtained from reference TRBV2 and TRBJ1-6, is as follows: EPEVTQTPSHQVTQMGQEVILRCVPISNHLYFYWYRQILGQKVEFLVSFYNNEISEKSEIFDDQFSVERPDGSNFTLKIRSTKLEDSAMYFCASANYGTGVSPLHFGNGTRLTVT.

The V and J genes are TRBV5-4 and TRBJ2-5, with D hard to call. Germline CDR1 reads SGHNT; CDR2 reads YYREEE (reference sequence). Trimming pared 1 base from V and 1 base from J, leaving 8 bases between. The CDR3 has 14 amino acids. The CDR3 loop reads CASSLTPVQETQYF. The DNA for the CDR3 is TGTGCCAGCAGCTTGACACCCGTCCAAGAGACCCAGTACTTC. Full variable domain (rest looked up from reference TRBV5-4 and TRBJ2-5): ETGVTQSPTHLIKTRGQQVTLRCSSQSGHNTVSWYQQALGQGPQFIFQYYREEENGRGNFPPRFSGLQFPNYSSELNVNALELDDSALYLCASSLTPVQETQYFGPGTRLLVL.

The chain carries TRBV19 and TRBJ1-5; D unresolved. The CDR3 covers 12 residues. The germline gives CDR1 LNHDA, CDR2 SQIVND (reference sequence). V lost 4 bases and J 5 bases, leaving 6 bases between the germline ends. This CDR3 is CASSTGYQPQHF. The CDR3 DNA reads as TGTGCCAGTAGTACGGGATATCAGCCCCAGCATTTT.

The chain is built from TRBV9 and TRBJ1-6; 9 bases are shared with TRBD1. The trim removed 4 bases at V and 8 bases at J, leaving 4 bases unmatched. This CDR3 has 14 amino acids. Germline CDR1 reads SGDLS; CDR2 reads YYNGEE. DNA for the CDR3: TGTGCCAGCAGCTTACAGGGGGCTGATTCACCCCTCCACTTT. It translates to CASSLQGADSPLHF.

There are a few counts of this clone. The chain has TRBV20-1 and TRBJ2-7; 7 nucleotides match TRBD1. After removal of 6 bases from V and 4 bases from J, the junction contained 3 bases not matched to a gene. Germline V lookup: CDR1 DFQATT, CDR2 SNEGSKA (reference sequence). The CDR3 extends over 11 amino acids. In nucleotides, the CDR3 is TGCAGTGCGAACAGGGGTTACGAGCAGTACTTC. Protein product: CSANRGYEQYF.

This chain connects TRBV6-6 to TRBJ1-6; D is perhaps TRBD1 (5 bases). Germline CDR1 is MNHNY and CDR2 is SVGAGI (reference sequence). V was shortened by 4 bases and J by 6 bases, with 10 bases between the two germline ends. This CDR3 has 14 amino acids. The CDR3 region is CASSSGQFNSPLHF. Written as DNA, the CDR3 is TGTGCCAGCAGTTCTGGACAATTTAATTCACCCCTCCACTTT.

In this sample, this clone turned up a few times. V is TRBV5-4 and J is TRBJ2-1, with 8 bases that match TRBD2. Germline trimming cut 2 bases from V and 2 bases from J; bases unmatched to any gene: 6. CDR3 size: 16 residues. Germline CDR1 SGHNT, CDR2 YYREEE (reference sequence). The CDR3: CASSFKRGSTYNEQFF. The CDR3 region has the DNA TGTGCCAGCAGCTTTAAGCGGGGGTCCACCTACAATGAGCAGTTCTTC.

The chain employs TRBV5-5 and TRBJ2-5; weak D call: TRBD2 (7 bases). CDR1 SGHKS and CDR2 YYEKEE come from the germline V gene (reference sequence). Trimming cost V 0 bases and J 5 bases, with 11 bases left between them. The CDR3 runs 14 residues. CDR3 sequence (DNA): TGTGCCAGCAGCTTGGCGGGGGGCCGGGAGACCCAGTACTTC. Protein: CASSLAGGRETQYF. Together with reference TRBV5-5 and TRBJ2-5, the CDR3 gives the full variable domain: DAGVTQSPTHLIKTRGQQVTLRCSPISGHKSVSWYQQVLGQGPQFIFQYYEKEERGRGNFPDRFSARQFPNYSSELNVNALLLGDSALYLCASSLAGGRETQYFGPGTRLLVL.

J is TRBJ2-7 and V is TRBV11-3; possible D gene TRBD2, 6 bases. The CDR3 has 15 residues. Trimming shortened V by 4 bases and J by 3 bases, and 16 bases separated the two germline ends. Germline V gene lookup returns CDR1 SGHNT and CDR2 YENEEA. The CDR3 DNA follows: TGTGCCAGCAGCTCCCCCGGGGGTCGACTCTACGAGCAGTACTTC. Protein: CASSSPGGRLYEQYF.

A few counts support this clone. The CDR3 coding sequence is TGTGCCAGCTCAACCACCTCCGGGGGTTCGGCTGAAGCTTTCTTT. It translates to CASSTTSGGSAEAFF. The rearrangement links TRBV18 to TRBJ1-1, with D possibly TRBD1 on 5 matching bases. Germline CDR1 is KGHSH and CDR2 is LQKENI. With 5 bases removed from V and 6 bases from J, the gap between germline ends came to 19 bases. This CDR3 has 15 amino acids.

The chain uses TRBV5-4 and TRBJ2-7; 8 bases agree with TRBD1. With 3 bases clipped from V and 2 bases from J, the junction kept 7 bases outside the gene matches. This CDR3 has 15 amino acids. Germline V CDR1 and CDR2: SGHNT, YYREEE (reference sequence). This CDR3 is CASSSLQGAAYEQYF. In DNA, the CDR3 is TGTGCCAGCAGCTCCCTTCAGGGGGCGGCCTACGAGCAGTACTTC.

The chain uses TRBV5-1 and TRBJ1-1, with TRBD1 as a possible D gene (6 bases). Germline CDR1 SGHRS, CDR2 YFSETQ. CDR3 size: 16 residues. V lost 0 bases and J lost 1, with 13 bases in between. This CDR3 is CASSLDQVQGNTEAFF. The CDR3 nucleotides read TGCGCCAGCAGCTTGGATCAGGTACAGGGGAACACTGAAGCTTTCTTT.

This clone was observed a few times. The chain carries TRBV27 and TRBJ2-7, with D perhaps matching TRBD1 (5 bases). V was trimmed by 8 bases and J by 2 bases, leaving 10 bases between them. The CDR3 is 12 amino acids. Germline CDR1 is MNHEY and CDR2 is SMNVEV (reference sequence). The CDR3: CASGAGPYEQYF. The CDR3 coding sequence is TGTGCCAGCGGGGCAGGGCCCTACGAGCAGTACTTC.

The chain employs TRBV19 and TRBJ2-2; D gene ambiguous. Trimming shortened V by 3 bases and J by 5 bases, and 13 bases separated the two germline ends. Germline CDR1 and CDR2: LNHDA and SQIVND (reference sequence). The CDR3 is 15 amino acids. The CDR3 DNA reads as TGTGCCAGTAGTATTGGAGCGCTGATGACCGGGGAGCTGTTTTTT. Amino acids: CASSIGALMTGELFF.

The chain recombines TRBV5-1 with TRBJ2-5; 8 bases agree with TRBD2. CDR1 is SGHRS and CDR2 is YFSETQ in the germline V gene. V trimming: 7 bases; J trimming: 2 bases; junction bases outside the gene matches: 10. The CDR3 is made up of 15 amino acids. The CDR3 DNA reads TGCGCCAGCGGCCCGGGTAGCGGGGCACAAGAGACCCAGTACTTC. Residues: CASGPGSGAQETQYF.

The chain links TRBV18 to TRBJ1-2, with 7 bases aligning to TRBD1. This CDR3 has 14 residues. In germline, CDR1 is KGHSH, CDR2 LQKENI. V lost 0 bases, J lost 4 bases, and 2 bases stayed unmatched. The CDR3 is CASSPPGTAYGYTF. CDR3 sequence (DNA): TGTGCCAGCTCACCACCCGGGACAGCCTATGGCTACACCTTC. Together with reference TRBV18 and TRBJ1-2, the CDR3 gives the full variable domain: NAGVMQNPRHLVRRRGQEARLRCSPMKGHSHVYWYRQLPEEGLKFMVYLQKENIIDESGMPKERFSAEFPKEGPSILRIQQVVRGDSAAYFCASSPPGTAYGYTFGSGTRLTVV.

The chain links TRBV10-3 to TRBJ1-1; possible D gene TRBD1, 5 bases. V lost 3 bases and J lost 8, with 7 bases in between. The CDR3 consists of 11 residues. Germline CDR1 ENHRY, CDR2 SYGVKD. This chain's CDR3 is CAISDKGEAFF. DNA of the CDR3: TGTGCCATCAGTGATAAGGGGGAAGCTTTCTTT.

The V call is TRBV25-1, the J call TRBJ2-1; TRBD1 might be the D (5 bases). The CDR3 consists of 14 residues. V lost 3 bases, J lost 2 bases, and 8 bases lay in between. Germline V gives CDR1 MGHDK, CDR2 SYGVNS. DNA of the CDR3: TGTGCCAGCAGTGATCGCAGGGCCTACAATGAGCAGTTCTTC. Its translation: CASSDRRAYNEQFF. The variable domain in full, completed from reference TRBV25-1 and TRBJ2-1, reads EADIYQTPRYLVIGTGKKITLECSQTMGHDKMYWYQQDPGMELHLIHYSYGVNSTEKGDLSSESTVSRIRTEHFPLTLESARPSHTSQYLCASSDRRAYNEQFFGPGTRLTVL.

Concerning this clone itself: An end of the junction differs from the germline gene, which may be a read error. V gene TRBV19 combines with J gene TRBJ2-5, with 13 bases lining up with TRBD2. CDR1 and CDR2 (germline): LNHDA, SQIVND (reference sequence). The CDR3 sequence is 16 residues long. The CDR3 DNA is TGTGCCAGTGGTAGTACCCCCCGGACTAGCGGGGGCCCCCAAAACTTC. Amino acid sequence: CASGSTPRTSGGPQNF.

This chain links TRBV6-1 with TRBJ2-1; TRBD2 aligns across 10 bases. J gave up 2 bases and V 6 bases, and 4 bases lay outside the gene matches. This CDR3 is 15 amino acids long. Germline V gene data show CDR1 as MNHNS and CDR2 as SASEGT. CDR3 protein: CASRRTSGTYNEQFF. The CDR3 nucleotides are TGTGCCAGCAGAAGGACTAGCGGAACCTACAATGAGCAGTTCTTC.

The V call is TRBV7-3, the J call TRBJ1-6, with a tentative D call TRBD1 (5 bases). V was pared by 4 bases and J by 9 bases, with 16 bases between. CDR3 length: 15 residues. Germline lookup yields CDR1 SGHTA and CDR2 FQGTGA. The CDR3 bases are TGTGCCAGCAGCTCGGGCCAGGGTTGGGGTTCACCCCTCCACTTT. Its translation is CASSSGQGWGSPLHF.

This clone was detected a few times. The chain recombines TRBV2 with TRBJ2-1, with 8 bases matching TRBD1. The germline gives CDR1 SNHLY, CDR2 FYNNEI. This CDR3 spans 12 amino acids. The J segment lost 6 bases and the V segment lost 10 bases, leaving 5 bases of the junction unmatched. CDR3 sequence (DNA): TGTGCCATACGGACAGGGTCCAATGAGCAGTTCTTC. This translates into CAIRTGSNEQFF. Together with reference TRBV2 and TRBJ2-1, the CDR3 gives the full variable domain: EPEVTQTPSHQVTQMGQEVILRCVPISNHLYFYWYRQILGQKVEFLVSFYNNEISEKSEIFDDQFSVERPDGSNFTLKIRSTKLEDSAMYFCAIRTGSNEQFFGPGTRLTVL.

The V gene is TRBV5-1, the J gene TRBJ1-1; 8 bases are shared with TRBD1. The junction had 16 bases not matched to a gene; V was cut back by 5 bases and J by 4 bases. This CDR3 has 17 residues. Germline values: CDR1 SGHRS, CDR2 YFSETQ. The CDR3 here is CASRYGQGYSVGTEAFF. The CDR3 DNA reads TGCGCCAGCAGGTATGGACAGGGTTACTCAGTGGGCACTGAAGCTTTCTTT.

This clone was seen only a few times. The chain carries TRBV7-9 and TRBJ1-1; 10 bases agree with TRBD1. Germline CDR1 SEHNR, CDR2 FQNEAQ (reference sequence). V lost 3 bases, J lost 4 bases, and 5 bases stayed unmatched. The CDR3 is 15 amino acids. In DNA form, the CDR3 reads TGTGCCAGCAGCTTGGGACAGGGGAGAGGCACTGAAGCTTTCTTT. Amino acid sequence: CASSLGQGRGTEAFF.

This CDR3 reads CASSLDLDRVNEQYF. The CDR3 DNA follows: TGCGCCAGCAGCTTGGACCTGGACAGGGTTAACGAGCAGTACTTC. V is TRBV5-1 and J is TRBJ2-7; 8 nucleotides line up with TRBD1. The V and J ends lost 0 bases and 5 bases, in that order; junction bases with no gene match: 7. The CDR3 totals 15 residues. Per the germline V gene, CDR1 is SGHRS and CDR2 is YFSETQ.

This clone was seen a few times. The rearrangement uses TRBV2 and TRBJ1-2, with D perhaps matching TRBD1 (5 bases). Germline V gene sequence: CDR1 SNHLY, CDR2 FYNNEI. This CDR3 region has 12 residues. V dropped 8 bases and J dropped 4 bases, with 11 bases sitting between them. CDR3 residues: CASQRGVYGYTF. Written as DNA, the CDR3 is TGTGCCAGCCAAAGGGGTGTCTATGGCTACACCTTC.

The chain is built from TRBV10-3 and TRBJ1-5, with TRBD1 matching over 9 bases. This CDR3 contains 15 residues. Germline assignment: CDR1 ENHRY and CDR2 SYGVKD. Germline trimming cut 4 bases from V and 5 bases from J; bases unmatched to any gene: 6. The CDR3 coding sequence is TGTGCCATCAGTGGGTCGACAGGGGGGGATCAGCCCCAGCATTTT. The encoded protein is CAISGSTGGDQPQHF.

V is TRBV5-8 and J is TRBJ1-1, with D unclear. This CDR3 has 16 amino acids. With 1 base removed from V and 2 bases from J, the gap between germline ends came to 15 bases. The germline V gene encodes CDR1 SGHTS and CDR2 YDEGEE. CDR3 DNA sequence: TGTGCCAGCAGCTTGTTACAGACACAAGCCAACACTGAAGCTTTCTTT. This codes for CASSLLQTQANTEAFF.

CDR3 amino acids: CASSEAGGGAGITDTQYF. The CDR3 DNA reads TGTGCCAGCAGTGAAGCTGGCGGGGGGGCAGGTATTACAGATACGCAGTATTTT. This chain joins TRBV2 and TRBJ2-3, with 9 bases aligning to TRBD2. The germline V gene has CDR1 SNHLY and CDR2 FYNNEI. The V segment lost 0 bases and the J segment 3 bases; nucleotides outside the gene matches: 10. The length of the CDR3 is 18 residues.